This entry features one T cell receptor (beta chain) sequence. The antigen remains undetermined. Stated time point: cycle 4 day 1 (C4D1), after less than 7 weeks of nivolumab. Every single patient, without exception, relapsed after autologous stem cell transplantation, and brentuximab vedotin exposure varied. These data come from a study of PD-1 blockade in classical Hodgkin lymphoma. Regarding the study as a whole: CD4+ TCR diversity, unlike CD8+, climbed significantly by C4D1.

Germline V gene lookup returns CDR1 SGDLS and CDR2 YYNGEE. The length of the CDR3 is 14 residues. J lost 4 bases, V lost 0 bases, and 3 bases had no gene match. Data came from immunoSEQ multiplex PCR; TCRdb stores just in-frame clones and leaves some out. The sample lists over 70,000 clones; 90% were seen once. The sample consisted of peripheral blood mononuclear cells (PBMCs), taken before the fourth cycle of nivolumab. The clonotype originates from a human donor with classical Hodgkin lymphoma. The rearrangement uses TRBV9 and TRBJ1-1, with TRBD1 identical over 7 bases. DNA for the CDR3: TGTGCCAGCAGCGTAGGGGACAGACCCACTGAAGCTTTCTTT. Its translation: CASSVGDRPTEAFF.